This TCR beta chain appears in the sequencing data of a study of T-cell reconstitution after alpha-beta-depleted transplantation in children. This sample's TCRbeta library carried unique molecular identifier barcodes. MiXCR, applied by TCRdb to the PCR reads, yields one record per CDR3 protein. The sample yields 240,000 or so distinct CDR3 sequences, approximately 12% seen once. Many counts were recorded for this clonotype. Germline V gene lookup returns CDR1 SQVTM and CDR2 ANQGSEA. This CDR3 has 12 amino acids. Trimming stripped 7 bases from V and 5 bases from J, with 13 bases between. The chain is built from TRBV29-1 and TRBJ2-3; D is undetermined. The receptor comes from a human donor who donated a stem cell graft to a child with acute lymphoblastic leukemia. Sequenced here: PBMCs from the stem cell graft donor, sampled from the stem cell graft. DNA for the CDR3: TGCAGCGACCTCCGAGAACAAGATACGCAGTATTTT. It translates to CSDLREQDTQYF.